This is a list of T cell receptor beta chains from one sample in a study of blood T cell repertoires in COVID-19. The data were produced by immunoSEQ multiplex PCR, yet TCRdb's version contains in-frame clones alone and is incomplete. The data hold about 80,000 clones, with roughly 85% observed a single time. Sequencing was done on a sample of peripheral blood. These receptor sequences come from a woman aged 65 to 85 with acute or convalescent COVID-19. The CDR3 runs from the conserved cysteine through the conserved F or W. The order of the fields is D gene, V gene, clone size, J gene, CDR3 DNA, CDR3 protein. The D gene is left open where the match is weak. Clone size is given for some rows only: seen once, a few or many times, or a class if the clone is expanded.

TRBD1	TRBV7-9	.	TRBJ1-2	TGTGCCAGCAGCGAGACAGGGTGGAACGGCTACACCTTC	CASSETGWNGYTF
TRBD1	TRBV4-2	.	TRBJ2-3	TGTGCCAGCAGCCAAGAGGGGGACAGGGCGGTCACAGATACGCAGTATTTT	CASSQEGDRAVTDTQYF
.	TRBV29-1	once	TRBJ2-7	TGCAGCGCTTACAGGGTTGCCAACGAGCAGTACTTC	CSAYRVANEQYF
.	TRBV3-1/TRBV3-2	.	TRBJ1-3	TGTGCCAGCAGCTTAACCCCGGGAGCCTCTGGAAACACCATATATTTT	CASSLTPGASGNTIYF
.	TRBV24-1	.	TRBJ1-2	TGTGCCACCAGTGATTTTGGAGAGCACTATGGCTACACCTTC	CATSDFGEHYGYTF
.	TRBV7-9	.	TRBJ1-1	TGTGCCAGCAGCTTAGGCGGACAGTACACTGAAGCTTTCTTT	CASSLGGQYTEAFF
TRBD2	TRBV29-1	.	TRBJ2-1	TGCAGCGTTGAAGAACGGGGGGTCGATGAGCAGTTCTTC	CSVEERGVDEQFF
.	TRBV9	.	TRBJ2-1	TGTGCCAGCAGCGTAGACTACCCTGGGGCAGATTCCTACAATGAGCAGTTCTTC	CASSVDYPGADSYNEQFF
TRBD1	TRBV19	.	TRBJ1-4	TGTGCCAGCCGGGACAGACCTTCTGGTAATGAAAAACTGTTTTTT	CASRDRPSGNEKLFF
.	TRBV15	.	TRBJ2-7	TGTGCCACCAGCAGACAGGTACTCGGCTACGAGCAGTACTTC	CATSRQVLGYEQYF
TRBD2	TRBV19	.	TRBJ2-1	TGTGCCACCTGGACTAGCGCGGGCAATGAGCAGTTCTTC	CATWTSAGNEQFF
.	TRBV11-2	.	TRBJ2-7	TGTGCCAGCAGCTTAACCCACAGAACTTCTTCCTACGAGCAGTACTTC	CASSLTHRTSSYEQYF
.	TRBV2	few	TRBJ1-1	TGTGCCAGCAAATTACGCGGACAGCCTTTTGCTGAAGCTTTCTTT	CASKLRGQPFAEAFF
TRBD1	TRBV14	.	TRBJ1-2	TGTGCCAGCAGCCCCGGGACAGGGAACTATGGCTACACCTTC	CASSPGTGNYGYTF
TRBD2	TRBV27	.	TRBJ2-1	TGTGCCAGCAGTCCGCTAGCGGGAGCCATCTACAATGAGCAGTTCTTC	CASSPLAGAIYNEQFF
.	TRBV12-1	.	TRBJ1-6	TGTGCCAGCACCACCGGGTTCCGGACAGGGAATGCCCAGGGGGGTTCACCCCTCCACTTT	CASTTGFRTGNAQGGSPLHF
TRBD2	TRBV3-1/TRBV3-2	few	TRBJ2-7	TGTGCCAGCAGCCAAGACGGGACTAGCAACGAGCAGTACTTC	CASSQDGTSNEQYF
TRBD2	TRBV7-3	.	TRBJ2-7	TGTGCCAGCAGCTTAAATCCGCTAGCGGCCTCCTACGAGCAGTACTTC	CASSLNPLAASYEQYF
TRBD1	TRBV28	.	TRBJ1-2	TGTGCCGGTGCAGGGGGCGCAGTAGGGGGCTACACCTTC	CAGAGGAVGGYTF
TRBD1	TRBV5-4	.	TRBJ2-2	TGTGCCAGCAGCCTAAGGACAGGGAGCAACACCGGGGAGCTGTTTTTT	CASSLRTGSNTGELFF
.	TRBV3-1/TRBV3-2	.	TRBJ1-3	TGTGCCAGCAGCCTAAAGGGGGCTGGAAACACCATATATTTT	CASSLKGAGNTIYF
.	TRBV7-3	.	TRBJ2-2	TGTGCCAGCAGCTCCACGACAGGGAACACCGGGGAGCTGTTTTTT	CASSSTTGNTGELFF
.	TRBV5-1	.	TRBJ2-2	TGCGCCAGCCGGACTGAGGCGAACACCGGGGAGCTGTTTTTT	CASRTEANTGELFF
.	TRBV9	.	TRBJ2-2	TGTGCCAGCAGCGTTGCGGTGGTTGGGGAGCTGTTTTTT	CASSVAVVGELFF
.	TRBV4-2	.	TRBJ1-4	TGTGCCAGCAGCCAACTCAGGGGTTTGTCTAATGAAAAACTGTTTTTT	CASSQLRGLSNEKLFF
TRBD2	TRBV3-1/TRBV3-2	.	TRBJ2-5	TGTGCCAGCAGCCAAGAGAGAGGGACTAGGGACTTC	CASSQERGTRDF
.	TRBV6-1	once	TRBJ2-2	TGTGCCAGCACCCGCGATTCGAACACCGGGGAGCTGTTTTTT	CASTRDSNTGELFF
TRBD1	TRBV9	.	TRBJ1-2	TGTGCCAGCAGCGCGGGACAGGAGTTTCTTCCTAACTATGGCTACACCTTC	CASSAGQEFLPNYGYTF